This T cell receptor beta chain was sequenced in a study of post-analysis software for immune sequencing data. At the level of the study: Several disease courses (relapsing-remitting, secondary progressive and progressive-relapsing) of multiple sclerosis were included. Study observations and caveats: Higher frequency in patients than in controls was seen for about five TRBV segments, with TRBV5-6, TRBV5-1 and TRBV20-1 among them.

The ends were cut back, 2 bases at V and 2 bases at J, with 13 bases in the middle. CDR3 size: 15 residues. The germline CDR1 and CDR2 sequences are SGDLS and YYNGEE. This clonotype has a handful of counts. The target antigen is unknown. TCR beta cDNA libraries had unique molecular identifiers. TCRdb passed the PCR reads through MiXCR, listing each CDR3 protein once. In the table there are 740,000 or so distinct CDR3 sequences, under 70% of which are singletons. The chain couples TRBV9 to TRBJ2-5; possibly TRBD2 for D (6 bases). The sequenced sample was blood. The source of this sequence is a girl between 10 and 17 years old with multiple sclerosis. The CDR3 is CASSVQGGWQETQYF. CDR3 DNA sequence: TGTGCCAGCAGCGTCCAGGGAGGCTGGCAAGAGACCCAGTACTTC.